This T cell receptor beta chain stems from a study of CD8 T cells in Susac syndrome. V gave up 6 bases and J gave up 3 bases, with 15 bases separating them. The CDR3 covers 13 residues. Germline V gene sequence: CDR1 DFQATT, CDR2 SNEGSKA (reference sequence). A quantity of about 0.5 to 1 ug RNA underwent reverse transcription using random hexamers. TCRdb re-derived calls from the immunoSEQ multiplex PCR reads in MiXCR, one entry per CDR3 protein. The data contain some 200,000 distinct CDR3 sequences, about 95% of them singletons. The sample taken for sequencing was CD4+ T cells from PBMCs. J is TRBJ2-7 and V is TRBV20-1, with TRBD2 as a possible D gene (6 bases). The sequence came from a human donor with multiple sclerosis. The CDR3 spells CSALGGVGYEQYF. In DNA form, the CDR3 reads TGCAGTGCGCTCGGGGGAGTGGGCTACGAGCAGTACTTC.